This T cell receptor beta chain is drawn from a study of cytomegalovirus exposure and HLA in healthy donors (dated 2017 in TCRdb). Looking at the study overall: The 666 repertoires of the first cohort and the 110 or so validation repertoires were produced on the same platform, according to a later analysis. Along with the roughly 700-subject first cohort, a separate validation cohort of over a hundred different subjects was used. To predict cytomegalovirus infection status, the study brought together high-throughput TCR immunosequencing, statistical association of individual TCRs with disease status, and machine learning. The study aimed to test whether signatures of past pathogen exposure could be identified by cataloging public T cell receptors.

In the germline V gene, CDR1 corresponds to SGHRS and CDR2 to YFSETQ. The CDR3 starts with the cysteine, ends with the phenylalanine, and has 13 residues. CDR3 DNA is the only sequence kept; it has 39 bases, read in frame from the first base. V is clipped by 1 base and J by 8 bases, and the sequence between their germline boundaries is 9 bases long. Donors formed part of the validation cohort, which comprised some 120 subjects and was distinct from the first cohort of under 850 subjects. The library was produced with the immunoSEQ multiplex PCR assay. The study's own analysis went as follows. A statistical classification framework was built for diagnosing cytomegalovirus status from the catalog of TCR beta chain sequences. This is the immuneACCESS table as TCRdb keeps it, with only in-frame sequences that have V and J called. A part of the clones is gone; compared with another copy, unresolved V genes explain less than half, and the rest is unexplained. The V and J calls and clone size are taken from that table; D and trimming were inferred from the DNA. The sample table records some 120,000 clones; approximately 81% of these occur just once. The top ten clones comprise roughly 2% of the sample.

Study-wide findings and limitations: In vitro tests confirmed that a few of the cytomegalovirus-associated TCR beta chains recognize cytomegalovirus antigens. The authors suggested that the approach could potentially be generalized to other disease states and immunological phenotypes. While some public TCRs were present in many individuals, most TCR sequences turned up only very rarely across donors. In both the original and validation cohorts, the classifier was reported to diagnose cytomegalovirus status with high specificity and sensitivity. In a later analysis, TCRs clustered in the first cohort were found to also tend to co-occur in the 120 validation repertoires, with 85% to 95% of cluster scores above 0. The validation cohort had no HLA typing available for a later analysis, so co-occurrence within that cohort was assessed over all 120 or so repertoires. In the study, 150 to 200 TCR beta chains were listed as associated with cytomegalovirus.

Comment on this clone: Its antigen specificity is not known. No base qualities exist here, and no much larger clone lies one base off it.

The source of this sequence is a young woman in good health and CMV-seronegative. The specimen sequenced was PBMCs. Rearrangement joined TRBV5-1 to TRBJ1-4; 6 matching bases give a weak D call of TRBD1. The sequenced DNA is TGCGCCAGCAGCTTGCAGGGGCGGGAAAAACTGTTTTTT. It translates as CASSLQGREKLFF.